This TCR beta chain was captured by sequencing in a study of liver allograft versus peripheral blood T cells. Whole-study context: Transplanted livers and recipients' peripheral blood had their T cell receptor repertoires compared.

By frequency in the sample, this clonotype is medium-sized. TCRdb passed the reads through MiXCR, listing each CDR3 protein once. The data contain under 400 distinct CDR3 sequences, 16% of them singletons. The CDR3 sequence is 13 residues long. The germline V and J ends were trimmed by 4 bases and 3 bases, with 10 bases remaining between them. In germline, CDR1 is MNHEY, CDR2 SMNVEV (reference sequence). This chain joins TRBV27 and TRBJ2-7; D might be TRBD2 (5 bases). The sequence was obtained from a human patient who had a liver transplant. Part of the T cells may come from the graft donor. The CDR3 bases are TGTGCCAGCAGTTCCGGGATGGGCTACGAGCAGTACTTC. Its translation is CASSSGMGYEQYF.